Here is one T cell receptor beta chain with its context. The source of the sample is a study of CD8+ T cells in alopecia areata. RNA was extracted and reverse transcribed into cDNA as the sequencing template. Sequencing used immunoSEQ multiplex PCR; TCRdb keeps in-frame clones, though not all of them. Here the sample spans hundreds of thousands of clones, 67% being singletons. This CDR3 spans 14 amino acids. Germline lookup yields CDR1 LNHDA and CDR2 SQIVND (reference sequence). Trimming shortened V by 8 bases and J by 2 bases, and 14 bases separated the two germline ends. The receptor comes from a human donor with alopecia areata. The rearrangement uses TRBV19 and TRBJ2-3, with no clear D. Sample: CD4+ T cells sorted from blood, taken at week 0. CDR3 in amino acids: CASSVGRSTDTQYF. The CDR3 coding sequence is TGTGCCAGTTCGGTCGGGCGGTCCACAGATACGCAGTATTTT.